The following is a T cell receptor beta chain sequence with its context. This sample was taken from a study of T cells expressing NK-cell markers. Germline CDR1 SGDLS, CDR2 YYNGEE. The CDR3 consists of 16 residues. From its re-call of the 5' RACE reads, TCRdb lists each CDR3 protein once, without DNA. In all, the sample yields 200,000 to 300,000 distinct CDR3 sequences. This chain links TRBV9 with TRBJ1-3; TCRdb gives TRBD1 as the D gene, but with no DNA this cannot be confirmed. Sequenced material: blood T cells: a sorted CD56 or NKG2C T cell subset, CD4+ or CD8+ T cells, or bulk PBMC T cells (not recorded which). The receptor was derived from a woman aged 18 to 75 in good health. CDR3 residues: CASSGRQGHSGNTIYF.